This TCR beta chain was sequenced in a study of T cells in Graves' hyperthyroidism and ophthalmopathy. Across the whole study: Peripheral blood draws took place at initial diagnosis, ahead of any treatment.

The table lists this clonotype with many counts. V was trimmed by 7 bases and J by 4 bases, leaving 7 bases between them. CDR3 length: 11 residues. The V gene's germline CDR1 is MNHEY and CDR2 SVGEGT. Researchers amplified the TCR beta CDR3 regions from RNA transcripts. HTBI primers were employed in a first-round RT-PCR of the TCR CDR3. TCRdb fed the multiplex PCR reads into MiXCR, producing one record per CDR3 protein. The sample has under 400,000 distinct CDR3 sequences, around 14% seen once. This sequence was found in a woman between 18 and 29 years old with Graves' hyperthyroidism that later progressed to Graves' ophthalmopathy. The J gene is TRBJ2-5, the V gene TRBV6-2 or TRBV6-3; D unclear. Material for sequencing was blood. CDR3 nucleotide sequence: TGTGCCAGCACCAATGGAGAGACCCAGTACTTC. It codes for CASTNGETQYF.